This entry concerns a single TCR beta chain. What it binds is unknown. The length of the CDR3 is 17 residues. The V gene end was trimmed by 0 bases and the J gene end by 5 bases; junction bases not matched to a gene: 15. The germline CDR1 and CDR2 sequences are DFQATT and SNEGSKA (reference sequence). The sample comes from a study of post-analysis software for immune sequencing data. Whole-study results and caveats: There were five TRBV segments more frequent in patients than controls, and TRBV5-6, TRBV5-1 and TRBV20-1 were among them. Batch-matched samples strongly co-clustered by F measure.

Unique-molecular-identifier-tagged TCR beta cDNA libraries were used. About 500,000 cDNA molecules were obtained per 1 to 10 million input T cells. TCRdb re-analysed the PCR reads in MiXCR, keeping a single row per CDR3 protein. This table has about 760,000 distinct CDR3 sequences, 25% to 30% appearing once. This sequence joins TRBV20-1 and TRBJ2-7, with 8 bases identical to TRBD2. The sample taken for sequencing was blood. This clonotype was sampled from a girl aged 5 to 17 with multiple sclerosis. The CDR3 spells CSARDAASGPGRHEQYF. CDR3 coding DNA: TGCAGTGCTAGAGATGCGGCTAGCGGGCCGGGACGCCACGAGCAGTACTTC.